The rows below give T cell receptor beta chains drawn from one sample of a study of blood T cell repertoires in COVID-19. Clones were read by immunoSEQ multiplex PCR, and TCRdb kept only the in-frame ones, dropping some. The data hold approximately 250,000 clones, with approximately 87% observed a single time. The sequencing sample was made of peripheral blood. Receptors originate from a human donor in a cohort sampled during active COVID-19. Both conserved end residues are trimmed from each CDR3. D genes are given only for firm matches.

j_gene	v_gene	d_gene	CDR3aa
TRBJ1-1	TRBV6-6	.	ASRIGGALAEAF
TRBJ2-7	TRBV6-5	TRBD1	ASSFRDRGLEQY
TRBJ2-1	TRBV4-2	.	ASSQATGDNEQF
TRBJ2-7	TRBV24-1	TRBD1	ATSDRESTGFVYEQY
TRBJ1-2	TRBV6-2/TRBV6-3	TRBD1	ASSRQTGGLGYT
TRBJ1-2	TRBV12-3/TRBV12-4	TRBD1	ASTRTGASGYT
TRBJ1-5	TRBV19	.	ASSPKTEINQPQH
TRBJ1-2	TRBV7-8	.	ASSLGQEDGYT
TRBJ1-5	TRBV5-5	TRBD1	ASGPGQDYQPQH
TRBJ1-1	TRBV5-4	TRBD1	ASSYTGVTEAF
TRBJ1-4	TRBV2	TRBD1	ASSEIGGTNEKLF
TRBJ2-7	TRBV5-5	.	VSGRSPYEQY
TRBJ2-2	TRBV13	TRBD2	ASSLRTSANTGELF
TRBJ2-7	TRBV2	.	ASSSRWASYEQY
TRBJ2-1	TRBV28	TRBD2	ATGLANEQF
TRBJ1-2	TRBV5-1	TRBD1	ASSPSWDRLVVGYT
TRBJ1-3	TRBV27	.	ASSFGGPGNTIY
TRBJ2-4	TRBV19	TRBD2	ASGYGTSYIQY
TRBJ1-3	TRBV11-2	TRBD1	ASSETGGAGNTIY
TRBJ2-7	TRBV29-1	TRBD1	SVGQGVEQY
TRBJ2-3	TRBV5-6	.	ASKWGGTDTQY
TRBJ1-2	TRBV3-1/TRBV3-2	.	ASSQVRSSGNYGYT
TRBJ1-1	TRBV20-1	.	SAPENTEAF
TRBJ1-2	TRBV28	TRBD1	ASSFPRTGLDGYT
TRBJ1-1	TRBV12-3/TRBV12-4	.	ASSLWGPEAF
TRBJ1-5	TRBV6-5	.	ASMEGRLNGPQH
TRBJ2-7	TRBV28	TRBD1	ASRTGTGPNEQY
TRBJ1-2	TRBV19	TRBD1	ASSISGTGHGYT
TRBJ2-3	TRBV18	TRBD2	ASSPPAGAADTQY
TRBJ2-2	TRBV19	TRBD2	ASSIGGKRGRGGELF
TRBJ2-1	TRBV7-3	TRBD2	ASSLLTVGLAGAEQF
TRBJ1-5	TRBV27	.	ASSLWAGIGNQPQH
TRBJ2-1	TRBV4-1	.	ASSQNRQYEQF
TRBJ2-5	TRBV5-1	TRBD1	ASSLGTGGRETQY
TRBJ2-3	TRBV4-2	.	ASSQDLFRGAGAADTQY
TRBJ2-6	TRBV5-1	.	ASSLVTQGRGANVLT
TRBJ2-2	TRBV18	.	ASSRTVNTGELF
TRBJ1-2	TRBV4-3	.	ASSQETRSNPNGYT
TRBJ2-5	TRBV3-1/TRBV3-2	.	ASSVEETQY
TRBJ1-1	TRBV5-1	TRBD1	ASMGQPNTEAF
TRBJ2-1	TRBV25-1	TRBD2	ASRGAASGLNEQF